Sequencing of this T cell receptor (beta chain) was carried out in a study of T cells in Graves' hyperthyroidism and ophthalmopathy. Study-wide results and caveats: Blood also contained most expanded thyroid clonotypes above 0.001. In the analysis, a 13 V-J model separated ophthalmopathy from stable hyperthyroidism.

Patients counted as stable if ophthalmopathy did not develop within 18 months. From approximately 9.3 ml of fresh peripheral blood, PBMCs were isolated. This clonotype was seen only a few times. The antigen is unknown. The source material, RNA transcripts, was used to amplify TCR beta CDR3 regions. First-round RT-PCR with HTBI primers amplified the TCR CDR3 region. MiXCR, applied by TCRdb to the multiplex PCR reads, yields one record per CDR3 protein. Of about 510,000 distinct CDR3 sequences in the sample, approximately 14% were seen once. The CDR3 has 12 residues. The ends were cut back, 3 bases at V and 9 bases at J, with 9 bases in the middle. Germline assignment: CDR1 MDHEN and CDR2 SYDVKM.

The receptor's source is a woman aged 35 to 49 with Graves' hyperthyroidism. The chain employs TRBV28 and TRBJ2-1; D is undetermined. Sequenced input: blood. CDR3 in amino acids: CASSLNRLEQFF. The CDR3 DNA reads as TGTGCCAGCAGTTTGAATCGGCTTGAGCAGTTCTTC.